The clone carrying this T cell receptor (beta chain) turned up a few times. The data were obtained in a study of blood T cell repertoires in COVID-19. Clones were sequenced by immunoSEQ multiplex PCR, and TCRdb holds only the in-frame ones, with some missing. The sample shows 190,000 or so clones, 85% of them seen only once. Deletions cut 0 bases from V and 5 bases from J, with 20 bases between. This CDR3 spans 17 amino acids. Germline lookup yields CDR1 SGHRS and CDR2 YFSETQ. The chain uses TRBV5-1 and TRBJ1-1; tentatively, D is TRBD1 (6 bases). The specimen was peripheral blood. The receptor was isolated from a man in his sixties with COVID-19, enrolled during active disease. In DNA, the CDR3 is TGCGCCAGCAGCTTGGCGGGGGGCCGGGACCGAGGGACTGAAGCTTTCTTT. Amino acid sequence: CASSLAGGRDRGTEAFF.